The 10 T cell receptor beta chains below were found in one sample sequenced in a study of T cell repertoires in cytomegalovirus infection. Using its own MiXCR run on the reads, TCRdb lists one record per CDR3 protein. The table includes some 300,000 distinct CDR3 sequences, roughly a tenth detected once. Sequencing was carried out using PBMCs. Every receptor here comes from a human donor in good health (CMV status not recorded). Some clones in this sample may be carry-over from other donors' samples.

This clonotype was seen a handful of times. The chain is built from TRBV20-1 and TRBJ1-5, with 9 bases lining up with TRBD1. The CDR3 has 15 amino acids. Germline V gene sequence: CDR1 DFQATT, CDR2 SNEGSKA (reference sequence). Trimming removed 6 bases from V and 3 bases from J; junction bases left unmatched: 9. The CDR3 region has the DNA TGCAGTGCGGACGGACAGGGGAGTCTCAATCAGCCCCAGCATTTT. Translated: CSADGQGSLNQPQHF.

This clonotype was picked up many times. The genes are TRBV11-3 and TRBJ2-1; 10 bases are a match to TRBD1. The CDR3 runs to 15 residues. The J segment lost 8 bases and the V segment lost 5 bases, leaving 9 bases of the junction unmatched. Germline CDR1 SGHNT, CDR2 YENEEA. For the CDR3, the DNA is TGTGCCAGCAGCCCCGGGACAGGGGAGTCCCATGAGCAGTTCTTC. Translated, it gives CASSPGTGESHEQFF.

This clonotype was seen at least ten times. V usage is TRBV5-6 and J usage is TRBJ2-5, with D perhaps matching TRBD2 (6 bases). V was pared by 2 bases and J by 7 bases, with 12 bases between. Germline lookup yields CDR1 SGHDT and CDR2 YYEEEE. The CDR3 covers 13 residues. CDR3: CASSLSGVGTQYF. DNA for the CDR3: TGTGCCAGCAGCTTATCGGGGGTCGGGACCCAGTACTTC.

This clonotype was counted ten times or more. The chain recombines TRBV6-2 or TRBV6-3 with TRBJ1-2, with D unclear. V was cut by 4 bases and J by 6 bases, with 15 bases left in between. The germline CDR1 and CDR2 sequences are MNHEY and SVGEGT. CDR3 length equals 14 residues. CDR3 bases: TGTGCCAGCAGTTCACCCACGAGGGAGGATGGCTACACCTTC. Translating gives CASSSPTREDGYTF.

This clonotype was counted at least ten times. The CDR3 DNA reads as TGTGCCAGCAGTTACTCGACGGGGCGGTCGAACACCGGGGAGCTGTTTTTT. Its translation is CASSYSTGRSNTGELFF. The rearrangement links TRBV6-6 to TRBJ2-2, with D perhaps TRBD1 or TRBD2 (5 bases each). Germline lookup yields CDR1 MNHNY and CDR2 SVGAGI (reference sequence). This CDR3 has 17 residues. Deletions cut 0 bases from V and 0 bases from J, with 11 bases between.

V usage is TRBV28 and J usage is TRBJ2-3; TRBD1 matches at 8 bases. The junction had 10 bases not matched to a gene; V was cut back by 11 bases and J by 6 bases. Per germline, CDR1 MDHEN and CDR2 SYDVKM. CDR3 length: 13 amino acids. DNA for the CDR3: TGTGCCGGAGCCTCGGGACAGGAGGATACGCAGTATTTT. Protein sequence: CAGASGQEDTQYF. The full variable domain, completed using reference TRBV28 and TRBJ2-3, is DVKVTQSSRYLVKRTGEKVFLECVQDMDHENMFWYRQDPGLGLRLIYFSYDVKMKEKGDIPEGYSVSREKKERFSLILESASTNQTSMYLCAGASGQEDTQYFGPGTRLTVL.

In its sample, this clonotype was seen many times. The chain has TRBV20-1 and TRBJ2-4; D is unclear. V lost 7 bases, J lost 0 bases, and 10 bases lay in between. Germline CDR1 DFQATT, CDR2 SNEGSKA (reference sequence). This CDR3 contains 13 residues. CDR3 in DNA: TGCAGTGGTCGGGCTTTAGCCAAAAACATTCAGTACTTC. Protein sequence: CSGRALAKNIQYF.

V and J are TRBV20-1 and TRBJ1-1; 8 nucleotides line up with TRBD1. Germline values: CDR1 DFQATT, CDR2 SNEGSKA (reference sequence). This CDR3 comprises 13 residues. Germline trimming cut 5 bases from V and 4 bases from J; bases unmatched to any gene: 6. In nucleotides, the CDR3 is TGCAGTGCTCCGACAGGGGCGGGCACTGAAGCTTTCTTT. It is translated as CSAPTGAGTEAFF.

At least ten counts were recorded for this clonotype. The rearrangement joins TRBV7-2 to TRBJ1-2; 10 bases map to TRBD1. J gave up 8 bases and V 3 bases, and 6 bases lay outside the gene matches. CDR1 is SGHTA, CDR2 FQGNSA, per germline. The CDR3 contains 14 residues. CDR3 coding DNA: TGTGCCAGCAGCTTCTGGGGACAGGGGATGGGCTACACCTTC. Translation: CASSFWGQGMGYTF.

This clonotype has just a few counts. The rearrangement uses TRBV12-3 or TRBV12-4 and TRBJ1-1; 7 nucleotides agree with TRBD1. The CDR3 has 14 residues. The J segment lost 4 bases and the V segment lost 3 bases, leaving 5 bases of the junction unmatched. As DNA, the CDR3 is TGTGCCAGCAGTTTCGCAGGGGGGACCACTGAAGCTTTCTTT. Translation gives CASSFAGGTTEAFF.